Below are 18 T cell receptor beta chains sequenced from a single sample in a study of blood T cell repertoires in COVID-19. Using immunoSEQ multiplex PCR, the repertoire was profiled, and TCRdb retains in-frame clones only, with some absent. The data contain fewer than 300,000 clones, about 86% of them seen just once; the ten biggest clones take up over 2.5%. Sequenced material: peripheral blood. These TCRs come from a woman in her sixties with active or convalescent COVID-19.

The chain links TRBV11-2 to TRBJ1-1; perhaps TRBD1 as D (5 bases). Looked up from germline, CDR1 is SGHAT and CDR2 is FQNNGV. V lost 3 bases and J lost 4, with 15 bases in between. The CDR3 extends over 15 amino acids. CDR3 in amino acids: CASSFPLGGSTEAFF. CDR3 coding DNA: TGTGCCAGCAGCTTTCCCTTGGGGGGGAGCACTGAAGCTTTCTTT.

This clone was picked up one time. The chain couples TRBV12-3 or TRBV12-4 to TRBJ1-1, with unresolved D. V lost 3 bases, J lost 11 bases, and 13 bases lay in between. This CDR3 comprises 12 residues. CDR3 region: CASSFFQNTAFF. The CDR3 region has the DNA TGTGCCAGCAGTTTTTTTCAGAACACGGCTTTCTTT.

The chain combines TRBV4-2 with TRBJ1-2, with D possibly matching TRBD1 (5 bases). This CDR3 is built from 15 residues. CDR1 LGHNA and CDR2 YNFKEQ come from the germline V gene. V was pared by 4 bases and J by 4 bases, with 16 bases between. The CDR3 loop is CASSLSPSGGYGYTF. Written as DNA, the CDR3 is TGTGCCAGCAGCCTTTCCCCCAGCGGGGGCTATGGCTACACCTTC.

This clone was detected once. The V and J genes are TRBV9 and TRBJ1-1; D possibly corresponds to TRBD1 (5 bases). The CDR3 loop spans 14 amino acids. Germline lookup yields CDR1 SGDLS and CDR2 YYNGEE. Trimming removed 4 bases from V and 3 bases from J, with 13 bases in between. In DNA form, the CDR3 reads TGTGCCAGCAGCCCGTACGGGGGGGACACTGAAGCTTTCTTT. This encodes CASSPYGGDTEAFF. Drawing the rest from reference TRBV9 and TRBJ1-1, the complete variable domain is DSGVTQTPKHLITATGQRVTLRCSPRSGDLSVYWYQQSLDQGLQFLIQYYNGEERAKGNILERFSAQQFPDLHSELNLSSLELGDSALYFCASSPYGGDTEAFFGQGTRLTVV.

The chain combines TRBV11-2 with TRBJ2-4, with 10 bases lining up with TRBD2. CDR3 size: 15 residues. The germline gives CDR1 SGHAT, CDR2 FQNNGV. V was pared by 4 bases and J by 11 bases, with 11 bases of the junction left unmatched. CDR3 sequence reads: CASSSRVAGGQLQYF. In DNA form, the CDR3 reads TGTGCCAGCAGCTCCCGGGTAGCGGGGGGCCAACTTCAGTACTTC.

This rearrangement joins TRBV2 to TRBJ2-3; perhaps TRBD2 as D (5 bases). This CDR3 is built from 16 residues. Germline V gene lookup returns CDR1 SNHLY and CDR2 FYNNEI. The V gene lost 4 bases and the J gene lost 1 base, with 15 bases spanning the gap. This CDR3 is CASSVLGQAGTDTQYF. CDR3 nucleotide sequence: TGTGCCAGCAGTGTACTAGGCCAAGCGGGCACAGATACGCAGTATTTT.

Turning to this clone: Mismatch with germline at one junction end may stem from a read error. CDR3 sequence (DNA): TGTGCCAGCAGCCCGCGGGTACGAACTGGAGCTTTCTTT. Translating it yields CASSPRVRTGAFF. The genes are TRBV14 and TRBJ1-1, with unresolved D. Germline V gives CDR1 SGHDN, CDR2 FVKESK. CDR3 length: 13 amino acids.

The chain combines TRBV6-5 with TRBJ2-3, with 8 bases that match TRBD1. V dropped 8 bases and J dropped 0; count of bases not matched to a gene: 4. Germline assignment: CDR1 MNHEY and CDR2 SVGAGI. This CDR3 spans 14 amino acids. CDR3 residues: CASAQGASTDTQYF. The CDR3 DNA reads TGTGCCAGCGCGCAGGGGGCTAGCACAGATACGCAGTATTTT.

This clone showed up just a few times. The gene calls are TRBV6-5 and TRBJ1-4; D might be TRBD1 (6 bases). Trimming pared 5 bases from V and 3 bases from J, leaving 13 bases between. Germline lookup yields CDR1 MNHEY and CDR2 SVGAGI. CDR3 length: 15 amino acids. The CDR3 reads CASSTGIAANEKLFF. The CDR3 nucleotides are TGTGCCAGCAGTACAGGGATCGCGGCTAATGAAAAACTGTTTTTT.

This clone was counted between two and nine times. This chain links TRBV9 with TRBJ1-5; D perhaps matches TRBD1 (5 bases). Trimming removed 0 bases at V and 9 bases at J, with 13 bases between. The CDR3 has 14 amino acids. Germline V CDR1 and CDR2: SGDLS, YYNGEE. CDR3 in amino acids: CASSVDQGMGPQHF. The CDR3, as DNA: TGTGCCAGCAGCGTAGATCAGGGTATGGGGCCCCAGCATTTT.

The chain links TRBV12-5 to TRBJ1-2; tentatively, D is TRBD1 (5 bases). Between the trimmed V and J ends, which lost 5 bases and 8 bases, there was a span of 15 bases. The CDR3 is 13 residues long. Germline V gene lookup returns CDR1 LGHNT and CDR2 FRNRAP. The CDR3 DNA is TGTGCTAGTGGTCCAGGGCTTAAAGAAGGCTACACCTTC. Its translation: CASGPGLKEGYTF.

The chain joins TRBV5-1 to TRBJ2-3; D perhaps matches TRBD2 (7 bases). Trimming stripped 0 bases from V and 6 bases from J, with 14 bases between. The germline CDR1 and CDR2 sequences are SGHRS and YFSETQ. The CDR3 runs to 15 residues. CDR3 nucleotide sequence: TGCGCCAGCAGCTTGGAGGGGGGGCAGGTGGATACGCAGTATTTT. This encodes CASSLEGGQVDTQYF.

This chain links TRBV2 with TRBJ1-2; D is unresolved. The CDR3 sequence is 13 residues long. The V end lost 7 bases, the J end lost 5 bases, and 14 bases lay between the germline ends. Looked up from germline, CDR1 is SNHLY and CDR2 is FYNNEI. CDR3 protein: CASTGANIYGYTF. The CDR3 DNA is TGTGCCAGCACAGGCGCCAACATATATGGCTACACCTTC.

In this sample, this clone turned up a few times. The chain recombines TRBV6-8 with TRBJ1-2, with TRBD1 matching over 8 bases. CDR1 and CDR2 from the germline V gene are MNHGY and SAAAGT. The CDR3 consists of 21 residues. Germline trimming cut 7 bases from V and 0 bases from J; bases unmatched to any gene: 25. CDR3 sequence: CASNPRGQGSPSHSANYGYTF. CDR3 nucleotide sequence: TGTGCCAGCAACCCACGAGGACAGGGATCCCCATCCCATTCAGCTAACTATGGCTACACCTTC.

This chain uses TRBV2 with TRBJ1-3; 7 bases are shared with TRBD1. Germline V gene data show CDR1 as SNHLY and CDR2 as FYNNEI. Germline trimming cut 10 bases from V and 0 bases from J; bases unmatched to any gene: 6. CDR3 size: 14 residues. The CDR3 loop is CAKTGQTSGNTIYF. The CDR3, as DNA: TGTGCCAAGACGGGACAGACCTCTGGAAACACCATATATTTT.

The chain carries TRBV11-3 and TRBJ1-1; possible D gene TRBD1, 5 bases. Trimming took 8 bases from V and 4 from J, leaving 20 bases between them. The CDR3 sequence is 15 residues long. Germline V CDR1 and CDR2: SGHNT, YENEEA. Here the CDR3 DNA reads TGTGCCAGCTCCTCGAGGGGCGGGATCGGCACTGAAGCTTTCTTT. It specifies CASSSRGGIGTEAFF.

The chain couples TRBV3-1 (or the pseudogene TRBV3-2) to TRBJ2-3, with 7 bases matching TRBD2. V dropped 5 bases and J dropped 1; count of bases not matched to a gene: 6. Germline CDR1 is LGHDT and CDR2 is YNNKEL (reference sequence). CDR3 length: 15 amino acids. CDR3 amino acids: CASSVGLGGTDTQYF. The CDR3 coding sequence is TGTGCCAGCAGCGTTGGACTAGGTGGCACAGATACGCAGTATTTT.

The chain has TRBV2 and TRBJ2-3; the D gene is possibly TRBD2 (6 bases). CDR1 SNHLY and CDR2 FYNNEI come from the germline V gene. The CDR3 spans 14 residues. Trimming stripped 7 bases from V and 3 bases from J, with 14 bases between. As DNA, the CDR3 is TGTGCCAGCACCGCCGGAGGGTGGACAGATACGCAGTATTTT. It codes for CASTAGGWTDTQYF. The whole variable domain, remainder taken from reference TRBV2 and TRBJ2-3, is EPEVTQTPSHQVTQMGQEVILRCVPISNHLYFYWYRQILGQKVEFLVSFYNNEISEKSEIFDDQFSVERPDGSNFTLKIRSTKLEDSAMYFCASTAGGWTDTQYFGPGTRLTVL.